These 28 T cell receptor beta chains came from one sample sequenced in a study of follicular helper T cells after annual influenza vaccination (dated 2017 in TCRdb). Per the publication, the time point label means: 2015-2016 season, pre-vaccination. Receptor libraries were prepared by the immunoSEQ multiplex PCR assay. TCRdb's version of the immuneACCESS table is confined to in-frame rearrangements and falls short of the full clone set. An unresolved V gene accounts for under half of the shortfall where checked; the remainder is of unknown origin. This sample lists more than 9,500 clones; around 80% were detected once. 3.6% of the sample belongs to the ten largest clones. The sequenced sample was CXCR5+ CD38- circulating T follicular helper cells from blood, obtained on the day of influenza vaccination. The intended sense of this specimen's cell subset or site label: circulating Tfh, non-naive CD4+CXCR5+PD-1+ (ICOS+CD38+ or ICOS-CD38-). These receptors were collected from an adult who received the influenza vaccine.

The chain is built from TRBV7-2 and TRBJ1-5, with TRBD1 as a possible D gene (5 bases). The V end was cut by 5 bases, the J end by 4 bases, with 12 bases between. The CDR3 loop spans 14 amino acids. CDR1 and CDR2 (germline): SGHTA, FQGNSA. CDR3 sequence: CASSQGRTNQPQHF. CDR3 DNA sequence: TGTGCCAGCAGCCAGGGACGGACAAATCAGCCCCAGCATTTT.

V gene TRBV6-5 combines with J gene TRBJ1-5, with D perhaps TRBD1 (6 bases). Germline V lookup: CDR1 MNHEY, CDR2 SVGAGI. Deletions cut 6 bases from V and 7 bases from J, with 13 bases between. The CDR3 runs 13 residues. CDR3 residues: CASRGRGGQPQHF. In nucleotides, the CDR3 is TGTGCCAGCAGGGGCCGGGGGGGCCAGCCCCAGCATTTT.

The gene calls are TRBV28 and TRBJ1-1; D is unresolved. Trimming left V 2 bases short and J 6 bases short, with 10 bases between. Germline CDR1 reads MDHEN; CDR2 reads SYDVKM. The CDR3 runs 13 residues. The CDR3 sequence: CASSLATFAEAFF. CDR3 sequence (DNA): TGTGCCAGCAGTTTAGCGACTTTCGCTGAAGCTTTCTTT.

This clone has only one observation. The chain joins TRBV6-5 to TRBJ2-7; 10 bases map to TRBD1. CDR3 length: 14 residues. The J segment lost 2 bases and the V segment lost 7 bases, leaving 5 bases of the junction unmatched. Germline V gene sequence: CDR1 MNHEY, CDR2 SVGAGI. The CDR3 loop reads CASKGQGITYEQYF. The CDR3 DNA sequence: TGTGCCAGCAAGGGACAGGGGATCACCTACGAGCAGTACTTC.

The CDR3 loop reads CASSSLSSGGYSQYF. In DNA, the CDR3 is TGCGCCAGCAGCTCGTTATCTAGCGGGGGTTATTCGCAGTATTTT. The chain has TRBV5-1 and TRBJ2-3; 10 bases are shared with TRBD2. The germline CDR1 and CDR2 sequences are SGHRS and YFSETQ. Trimming removed 3 bases from V and 10 bases from J; junction bases left unmatched: 11. The CDR3 totals 15 residues.

This clone was found a few times. The chain links TRBV5-1 to TRBJ1-2; the D is unclear. This CDR3 has 15 amino acids. The germline CDR1 and CDR2 sequences are SGHRS and YFSETQ. Trimming took 4 bases from V and 8 from J, leaving 21 bases between them. The CDR3 here is CASSMDRGTLGGYTF. CDR3 nucleotides: TGCGCCAGCAGCATGGACCGGGGAACGCTGGGAGGCTACACCTTC.

The V gene is TRBV6-1, the J gene TRBJ2-2; D perhaps matches TRBD1 (6 bases). The CDR3 runs 13 residues. CDR1 is MNHNS, CDR2 SASEGT, per germline. Trimming removed 4 bases from V and 8 bases from J, with 11 bases in between. Written as DNA, the CDR3 is TGTGCCAGCAGTGCACAGGGAGAGGGGGAGCTGTTTTTT. This sequence encodes CASSAQGEGELFF.

The V call is TRBV11-2, the J call TRBJ2-1; D is unresolved. Germline V gene data show CDR1 as SGHAT and CDR2 as FQNNGV. V dropped 1 base and J dropped 8 bases, with 9 bases sitting between them. The CDR3 sequence is 13 residues long. The CDR3 is CASSLGQWDEQFF. DNA for the CDR3: TGTGCCAGCAGCTTAGGCCAGTGGGATGAGCAGTTCTTC.

The chain carries TRBV5-1 and TRBJ2-5; tentative D call: TRBD1 (5 bases). This CDR3 is built from 14 residues. The germline V and J ends were trimmed by 1 base and 3 bases, with 10 bases remaining between them. CDR1 is SGHRS and CDR2 is YFSETQ in the germline V gene. CDR3 sequence: CASSLSRVEETQYF. Written as DNA, the CDR3 is TGCGCCAGCAGCTTGAGCAGGGTTGAAGAGACCCAGTACTTC.

The genes are TRBV7-8 and TRBJ2-7; perhaps TRBD1 as D (7 bases). The CDR3 sequence is 15 residues long. Looked up from germline, CDR1 is SGHVS and CDR2 is FQNEAQ. Trimming took off 4 bases at V and 2 bases at J, with 15 bases between the two ends. CDR3 loop: CASSSGGTVPYEQYF. Written as DNA, the CDR3 is TGTGCCAGCAGCTCAGGGGGGACAGTTCCCTACGAGCAGTACTTC.

In this sample, this clone turned up once. The chain links TRBV19 to TRBJ2-3; unclear D gene. Germline CDR1 and CDR2: LNHDA and SQIVND (reference sequence). Trimming left V 5 bases short and J 6 bases short, with 9 bases between. The CDR3 has 12 amino acids. The CDR3 here is CASSVLGDTQYF. DNA for the CDR3: TGTGCCAGTAGTGTCCTAGGGGATACGCAGTATTTT.

The V and J genes are TRBV11-2 and TRBJ2-7, with D hard to call. Germline lookup yields CDR1 SGHAT and CDR2 FQNNGV. V lost 5 bases to trimming and J lost 3 bases, with 2 bases between them. This CDR3 has 10 amino acids. CDR3 coding DNA: TGTGCCAGCAGCCACTACGAGCAGTACTTC. Amino acid sequence: CASSHYEQYF.

This clone was recorded a few times. The genes are TRBV4-1 and TRBJ2-5; a weak D match, TRBD2 (5 bases). Germline CDR1 MGHRA, CDR2 YSYEKL. The V and J ends lost 0 bases and 3 bases respectively, with 20 bases between them. The CDR3 consists of 18 residues. The CDR3 protein is CASSQDPPGLNVEETQYF. Written as DNA, the CDR3 is TGCGCCAGCAGCCAAGATCCCCCCGGACTCAACGTGGAAGAGACCCAGTACTTC.

The chain joins TRBV5-4 to TRBJ2-3, with a weak D call TRBD2 (5 bases). CDR1 SGHNT and CDR2 YYREEE come from the germline V gene (reference sequence). The CDR3 has 16 residues. V lost 0 bases and J 0 bases, leaving 11 bases between the germline ends. The CDR3 DNA follows: TGTGCCAGCAGCTTGGGTTCATGGGAGAGCACAGATACGCAGTATTTT. Its protein product is CASSLGSWESTDTQYF. Filled out from reference TRBV5-4 and TRBJ2-3, the complete variable domain reads ETGVTQSPTHLIKTRGQQVTLRCSSQSGHNTVSWYQQALGQGPQFIFQYYREEENGRGNFPPRFSGLQFPNYSSELNVNALELDDSALYLCASSLGSWESTDTQYFGPGTRLTVL.

The chain combines TRBV30 with TRBJ2-2; 7 bases fit TRBD2. Germline V gene lookup returns CDR1 GTSNPN and CDR2 SVGIG (reference sequence). The J segment lost 4 bases and the V segment lost 3 bases, leaving 8 bases of the junction unmatched. The CDR3 consists of 15 residues. The CDR3 DNA reads as TGTGCCTGGAGAGTGAGCGGGGCCCTCACCGGGGAGCTGTTTTTT. Translation: CAWRVSGALTGELFF.

The rearrangement links TRBV7-9 to TRBJ1-4; D is perhaps TRBD1 (6 bases). V lost 0 bases to trimming and J lost 7 bases, with 12 bases between them. Germline CDR1 SEHNR, CDR2 FQNEAQ (reference sequence). This CDR3 is 15 amino acids long. CDR3 in amino acids: CASSLALQGPEKLFF. The CDR3 DNA sequence: TGTGCCAGCAGCTTAGCCCTACAGGGTCCTGAAAAACTGTTTTTT.

The V and J genes are TRBV7-8 and TRBJ2-7; 13 bases are shared with TRBD2. The V gene end was trimmed by 3 bases and the J gene end by 0 bases; junction bases not matched to a gene: 8. The CDR3 contains 18 residues. Germline V gene sequence: CDR1 SGHVS, CDR2 FQNEAQ. The CDR3 coding sequence is TGTGCCAGCAGCTTGGGGACTAGCGGGACTCGAAGCTCCTACGAGCAGTACTTC. The encoded protein is CASSLGTSGTRSSYEQYF.

The rearrangement joins TRBV28 to TRBJ1-1; no clear D gene. The CDR3 runs to 11 residues. Germline loops: CDR1 MDHEN, CDR2 SYDVKM. The V gene lost 11 bases and the J gene lost 3 bases, with 10 bases spanning the gap. DNA for the CDR3: TGTGCCTCTCTACGATACACTGAAGCTTTCTTT. Its translation: CASLRYTEAFF.

The chain combines TRBV18 with TRBJ2-1, with 12 bases matching TRBD2. The CDR3 is 15 amino acids. The trim removed 5 bases at V and 4 bases at J, leaving 3 bases unmatched. Germline loops: CDR1 KGHSH, CDR2 LQKENI. This chain's CDR3 is CASSSGLAGYNEQFF. The CDR3 nucleotides read TGTGCCAGCTCATCGGGACTAGCGGGTTACAATGAGCAGTTCTTC.

This chain connects TRBV7-9 to TRBJ2-2; TRBD2 aligns across 9 bases. Germline V gene lookup returns CDR1 SEHNR and CDR2 FQNEAQ (reference sequence). V shed 6 bases and J 3 bases; nucleotides not matched to a gene: 5. The CDR3 totals 15 residues. This chain's CDR3 is CASSSGLAYTGELFF. The DNA for the CDR3 is TGTGCCAGCAGTTCGGGACTAGCTTACACCGGGGAGCTGTTTTTT. The full variable domain, rest sourced from reference TRBV7-9 and TRBJ2-2, is DTGVSQNPRHKITKRGQNVTFRCDPISEHNRLYWYRQTLGQGPEFLTYFQNEAQLEKSRLLSDRFSAERPKGSFSTLEIQRTEQGDSAMYLCASSSGLAYTGELFFGEGSRLTVL.

This clone was counted only a few times. This rearrangement joins TRBV7-2 to TRBJ1-6, with unresolved D. The CDR3 consists of 13 residues. CDR1 and CDR2 (germline): SGHTA, FQGNSA. The ends were cut back, 8 bases at V and 12 bases at J, with 17 bases in the middle. The CDR3 coding sequence is TGTGCCAGCGGAGCCCCGTCTGGAAGACCCCTCCACTTT. Residues: CASGAPSGRPLHF. Complete variable domain (other parts from reference TRBV7-2 and TRBJ1-6): GAGVSQSPSNKVTEKGKDVELRCDPISGHTALYWYRQSLGQGLEFLIYFQGNSAPDKSGLPSDRFSAERTGGSVSTLTIQRTQQEDSAVYLCASGAPSGRPLHFGNGTRLTVT.

The J gene is TRBJ2-7, the V gene TRBV6-5; D is perhaps TRBD1 or TRBD2 (5 bases each). The length of the CDR3 is 14 residues. Trimming removed 7 bases at V and 5 bases at J, with 18 bases between. In germline, CDR1 is MNHEY, CDR2 SVGAGI. The CDR3 protein is CASILPGPGHEQYF. CDR3 nucleotide sequence: TGTGCCAGCATTCTCCCGGGCCCGGGACACGAGCAGTACTTC.

The V gene is TRBV19, the J gene TRBJ2-5; D is unclear. The germline gives CDR1 LNHDA, CDR2 SQIVND (reference sequence). CDR3 length: 13 amino acids. The V and J ends lost 2 bases and 0 bases respectively, with 4 bases between them. The CDR3 reads CASSIQDQETQYF. The CDR3 coding sequence is TGTGCCAGTAGTATACAGGACCAAGAGACCCAGTACTTC.

The chain has TRBV7-9 and TRBJ2-1, with D perhaps matching TRBD1 (6 bases). In germline, CDR1 is SEHNR, CDR2 FQNEAQ (reference sequence). CDR3 length: 15 residues. V was cut by 5 bases and J by 6 bases, with 17 bases left in between. The chain's CDR3 is CASSQSGVERNEQFF. CDR3 bases: TGTGCCAGCAGCCAGTCAGGGGTGGAACGCAATGAGCAGTTCTTC.

This sequence joins TRBV19 and TRBJ1-2, with 9 bases matching TRBD1. Germline assignment: CDR1 LNHDA and CDR2 SQIVND (reference sequence). J gave up 4 bases and V 5 bases, and 8 bases lay outside the gene matches. The CDR3 loop spans 15 amino acids. DNA of the CDR3: TGTGCCAGTAGTGAGGGACAGGGTCTCCGCTATGGCTACACCTTC. Residues: CASSEGQGLRYGYTF.

A remark on this clone: At one of its ends the junction is not consistent with the germline gene, which may arise from a read error. This CDR3 reads CASSLGQEAVF. CDR3 DNA: TGCGCCAGCAGCTTGGGACAGGAGGCCGTCTTT. The rearrangement uses TRBV5-1 and TRBJ1-1; tentative D call: TRBD1 (6 bases). CDR3 length equals 11 residues. Per germline, CDR1 SGHRS and CDR2 YFSETQ.

The chain has TRBV6-1 and TRBJ2-3, with 7 bases lining up with TRBD2. The CDR3 is made up of 15 amino acids. With V trimmed by 7 bases and J by 4 bases, 11 bases remained unmatched. CDR1 and CDR2 from the germline V gene are MNHNS and SASEGT. In DNA form, the CDR3 reads TGTGCCAGCAAGACTAGCTTAGTGTCCGCAGATACGCAGTATTTT. The encoded protein is CASKTSLVSADTQYF.

V and J are TRBV7-2 and TRBJ1-2; TRBD1 might be the D (5 bases). V gave up 5 bases and J gave up 6 bases, with 13 bases separating them. There are 13 residues in the CDR3. Looked up from germline, CDR1 is SGHTA and CDR2 is FQGNSA. The CDR3 reads CASSRSGRDGYTF. The CDR3 DNA follows: TGTGCCAGCAGCCGCTCGGGCAGGGATGGCTACACCTTC.